This T cell receptor (beta chain) is from a study of blood T cell repertoires in COVID-19. The CDR3 covers 16 residues. The V and J ends lost 2 bases and 1 base respectively, with 13 bases between them. The germline gives CDR1 MNHEY, CDR2 SMNVEV (reference sequence). Sequenced by immunoSEQ multiplex PCR; TCRdb stores in-frame clones only, minus some. The data show some 200,000 clones, around 87% seen once. The rearrangement uses TRBV27 and TRBJ2-3, with a weak D call TRBD2 (6 bases). The specimen sequenced was PBMCs or T cells enriched from blood (not recorded which). The TCR sequence derives from a woman younger than 45 who had recovered from COVID-19. CDR3 sequence (DNA): TGTGCCAGCAGTTTACCCGGGGGTAGTGGCACAGATACGCAGTATTTT. This codes for CASSLPGGSGTDTQYF.